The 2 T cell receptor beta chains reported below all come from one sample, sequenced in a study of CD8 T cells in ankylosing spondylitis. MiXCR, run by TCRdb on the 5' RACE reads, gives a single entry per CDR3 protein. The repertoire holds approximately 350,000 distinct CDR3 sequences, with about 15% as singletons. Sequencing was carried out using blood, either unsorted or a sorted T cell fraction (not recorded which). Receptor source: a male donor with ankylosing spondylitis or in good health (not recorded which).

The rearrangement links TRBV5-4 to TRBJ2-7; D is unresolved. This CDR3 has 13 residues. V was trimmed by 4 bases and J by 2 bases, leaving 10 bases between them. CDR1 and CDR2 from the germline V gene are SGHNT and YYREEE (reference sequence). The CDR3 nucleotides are TGTGCCAGCAGCCCGACTCCAACCTACGAGCAGTACTTC. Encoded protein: CASSPTPTYEQYF.

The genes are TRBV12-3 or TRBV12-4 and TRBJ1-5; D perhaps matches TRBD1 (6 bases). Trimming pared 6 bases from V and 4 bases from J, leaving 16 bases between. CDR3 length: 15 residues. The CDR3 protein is CASRPGQSFNQPQHF. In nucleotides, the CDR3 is TGTGCCAGCAGACCCGGACAGTCTTTTAATCAGCCCCAGCATTTT.